This TCR beta chain came from a study of cytomegalovirus exposure and HLA in healthy donors (dated 2017 in TCRdb). With respect to the entire study: The 700 or so repertoires of the first cohort and the roughly 110 validation repertoires were produced on the same platform, according to a later analysis. The study aimed to test whether signatures of past pathogen exposure could be identified by cataloging public T cell receptors. A separate validation cohort of 100 to 150 different subjects was used in addition to the roughly 700-subject first cohort. The study combined high-throughput TCR immunosequencing, statistical association of individual TCRs with disease status, and machine learning to predict cytomegalovirus infection status.

Turning to this clone: This receptor's antigen is unknown. It has no much larger one-base neighbor in the sample; base qualities were not kept.

Broader findings and caveats from the paper: The study listed over 150 TCR beta chains as associated with cytomegalovirus. All 130 or so repertoires were used to score co-occurrence in the validation cohort in a later analysis, because that analysis had no HLA typing for the cohort. Cytomegalovirus status was reported to be diagnosed by the classifier with high specificity and sensitivity in both the original and validation cohorts. A few of the identified cytomegalovirus-associated TCR beta chains were confirmed in vitro to be specific for cytomegalovirus antigens. According to the authors, the approach could potentially be generalized to other disease states and immunological phenotypes. Subsequent analysis determined that TCRs grouped into clusters in the first cohort also showed a tendency toward co-occurrence across the 120 validation repertoires, and approximately 94% of cluster scores exceeded 0. Most TCR sequences were observed very rarely across donors, whereas some public TCRs were present in many individuals.

Separate from the approximately 700-subject first cohort, the validation cohort of 120 subjects was the group to which the donors belonged. Here V drops 5 bases and J drops 3 bases, and the junction holds 1 base not matched to any gene. The CDR3 covers 11 residues, taking in both the cysteine and the phenylalanine. Only the CDR3 portion is preserved as DNA: 33 bases, with reading frame beginning at the first base. As encoded in the germline V gene (reference sequence), CDR1 is GTSNPN while CDR2 is SVGIG. The receptor library was made with the immunoSEQ multiplex PCR assay. Turning to the authors' computational methods: To diagnose cytomegalovirus status from the catalog of TCR beta chain sequences, a statistical classification framework was built. Here the immuneACCESS table is served through TCRdb, limited to in-frame sequences with V and J called. Missing clones are a known gap in these copies; in checked studies unresolved V genes cover under half, and the rest lacks a known reason. Clone size and the V and J calls come from that table; the DNA yielded D and trimming. The sample yields some 140,000 clones; roughly 89% were counted once. Over 8.5% of the sample is in the top ten clones.

Sequencing was done on a sample of PBMCs. The rearranged segments are TRBV30 and TRBJ2-7; TRBD2 matches 7 bases in the middle. The sequence was obtained from a young woman in good health and CMV-seropositive. The DNA reads as follows: TGTGCCTGGGGCGGGGGCTACGAGCAGTACTTC. The translation is CAWGGGYEQYF.